One sample yielded the 25 T cell receptor beta chains listed below, sequenced in a study of Tregs in tolerant kidney transplant recipients. TCRdb keeps only in-frame clones here, not all; method: immunoSEQ multiplex PCR. Of around 78,000 clones in the sample, 85% to 95% are singletons; the top ten hold 0.3% to 0.4%. Source: Tregs from blood, taken before the transplant. Receptors were obtained from a human donor who received a combined kidney and bone marrow transplant.

The rearrangement uses TRBV5-1 and TRBJ1-2; D may be TRBD1 (5 bases). V was pared by 4 bases and J by 4 bases, with 11 bases between. Germline V gives CDR1 SGHRS, CDR2 YFSETQ. CDR3 length: 13 amino acids. As DNA, the CDR3 is TGCGCCAGCAGCCAGACAGATATCTATGGCTACACCTTC. It is translated as CASSQTDIYGYTF.

The rearrangement joins TRBV2 to TRBJ1-2; 8 nucleotides agree with TRBD1. This CDR3 is built from 15 residues. CDR1 and CDR2 (germline): SNHLY, FYNNEI. Trimming at V came to 1 base and at J to 7 bases, leaving 8 bases not matched to a gene. Here the CDR3 reads CASSEVSGGLGGYTF. CDR3 sequence (DNA): TGTGCCAGCAGTGAAGTGTCAGGGGGCTTAGGTGGCTACACCTTC. Combining the CDR3 with reference TRBV2 and TRBJ1-2 gives the whole variable domain EPEVTQTPSHQVTQMGQEVILRCVPISNHLYFYWYRQILGQKVEFLVSFYNNEISEKSEIFDDQFSVERPDGSNFTLKIRSTKLEDSAMYFCASSEVSGGLGGYTFGSGTRLTVV.

This chain uses TRBV7-9 with TRBJ2-3; weak D call: TRBD2 (5 bases). The CDR3 is 13 amino acids. In germline, CDR1 is SEHNR, CDR2 FQNEAQ (reference sequence). The V end lost 8 bases, the J end lost 3 bases, and 12 bases lay between the germline ends. The CDR3 nucleotides read TGTGCCAGCGGTACGGGCGGGACAGATACGCAGTATTTT. Translated: CASGTGGTDTQYF.

This clone has a single count. The chain joins TRBV10-3 to TRBJ1-5, with 8 nucleotides matching TRBD1. The CDR3 has 14 residues. Germline V lookup: CDR1 ENHRY, CDR2 SYGVKD. J was trimmed by 10 bases and V by 10 bases; bases with no gene match: 15. The CDR3 DNA follows: TGTGCCACCTCCGGGACAGGAGTGGTTCGACCCCAGCATTTT. Its translation is CATSGTGVVRPQHF.

This clone was observed a single time. V and J are TRBV9 and TRBJ1-2, with D perhaps TRBD1 (5 bases). The CDR3 is 13 amino acids. Germline V gives CDR1 SGDLS, CDR2 YYNGEE. Trimming took 0 bases from V and 7 from J, leaving 10 bases between them. CDR3 sequence (DNA): TGTGCCAGCAGCGTAGAGGGGAGAGGTGGCTACACCTTC. Translation: CASSVEGRGGYTF.

The chain employs TRBV6-6 and TRBJ2-2; 8 bases agree with TRBD1. The J segment lost 0 bases and the V segment lost 7 bases, leaving 7 bases of the junction unmatched. The CDR3 totals 16 residues. Germline values: CDR1 MNHNY, CDR2 SVGAGI (reference sequence). The CDR3 region has the DNA TGTGCCAGCATCACAGGGGGGAGCGCGAACACCGGGGAGCTGTTTTTT. This sequence encodes CASITGGSANTGELFF.

The rearrangement uses TRBV7-2 and TRBJ1-5; D not certain. CDR3 length equals 14 residues. Between the trimmed V and J ends, which lost 2 bases and 7 bases, there was a span of 12 bases. Per the germline V gene, CDR1 is SGHTA and CDR2 is FQGNSA. The CDR3 loop is CASSLTERGQPQHF. The DNA of the CDR3 is TGTGCCAGCAGCTTAACGGAGAGAGGGCAGCCCCAGCATTTT.

CDR3 loop: CASSPRAGGDTQYF. The CDR3 DNA reads TGCGCCAGCAGCCCCCGGGCCGGGGGAGATACGCAGTATTTT. J is TRBJ2-3 and V is TRBV5-1, with D perhaps TRBD2 (6 bases). Germline lookup yields CDR1 SGHRS and CDR2 YFSETQ. V gave up 4 bases and J gave up 5 bases, with 14 bases separating them. This CDR3 has 14 amino acids.

This clone has more than one count but fewer than ten. This chain uses TRBV6-1 with TRBJ1-2; 10 nucleotides align to TRBD1. V lost 7 bases and J lost 4; bases outside the gene matches: 6. Germline V gene lookup returns CDR1 MNHNS and CDR2 SASEGT. This CDR3 has 14 amino acids. The CDR3 loop reads CASTPGTGAYGYTF. CDR3 coding DNA: TGTGCCAGCACGCCCGGGACAGGGGCCTATGGCTACACCTTC.

J is TRBJ2-7 and V is TRBV5-1; 8 nucleotides agree with TRBD1. The CDR3 loop spans 15 amino acids. Losses at the gene ends were 3 bases for V and 4 bases for J; bases not matched to a gene: 9. Germline loops: CDR1 SGHRS, CDR2 YFSETQ. The CDR3 DNA follows: TGCGCCAGCAGCTACTCTGGACAGGGACCGTACGAGCAGTACTTC. Translated, it gives CASSYSGQGPYEQYF.

This chain uses TRBV11-2 with TRBJ2-2, with 8 bases lining up with TRBD2. CDR1 and CDR2 (germline): SGHAT, FQNNGV. The CDR3 runs 18 residues. V lost 2 bases, J lost 4 bases, and 12 bases stayed unmatched. CDR3 sequence reads: CASSLRTDGTSRTGELFF. In DNA, the CDR3 is TGTGCCAGCAGCTTAAGGACGGACGGGACTAGTCGCACCGGGGAGCTGTTTTTT.

The chain couples TRBV2 to TRBJ2-7, with D possibly TRBD1 on 6 matching bases. CDR1 and CDR2 (germline): SNHLY, FYNNEI. This CDR3 has 16 amino acids. V was clipped by 4 bases and J by 7 bases, with 23 bases between them. The CDR3 here is CASSVNTGSATGEQYF. The CDR3 DNA reads TGTGCCAGCAGTGTTAACACAGGGAGCGCGACGGGAGAGCAGTACTTC.

V is TRBV19 and J is TRBJ2-1, with D possibly matching TRBD2 (5 bases). This CDR3 comprises 15 residues. V gave up 6 bases and J gave up 3 bases, with 15 bases separating them. Germline loops: CDR1 LNHDA, CDR2 SQIVND (reference sequence). The CDR3, as DNA: TGTGCCAGTAGGGGATTGCGGGTCGACTACAATGAGCAGTTCTTC. Protein sequence: CASRGLRVDYNEQFF. Full variable domain (rest looked up from reference TRBV19 and TRBJ2-1): DGGITQSPKYLFRKEGQNVTLSCEQNLNHDAMYWYRQDPGQGLRLIYYSQIVNDFQKGDIAEGYSVSREKKESFPLTVTSAQKNPTAFYLCASRGLRVDYNEQFFGPGTRLTVL.

The V and J genes are TRBV15 and TRBJ2-2; 9 bases are a match to TRBD1. CDR3 length equals 16 residues. From germline, CDR1 is LNHNV and CDR2 YYDKDF (reference sequence). Germline trimming cut 1 base from V and 6 bases from J; bases unmatched to any gene: 6. For the CDR3, the DNA is TGTGCCACCAGCAGAGCTGGACAGGGGATCCCCGGGGAGCTGTTTTTT. Amino acid sequence: CATSRAGQGIPGELFF.

The V gene is TRBV5-6, the J gene TRBJ2-3; 8 bases are a match to TRBD1. The CDR3 sequence is 15 residues long. Unmatched junction bases numbered 0, after V lost 0 bases and J lost 0 bases. In germline, CDR1 is SGHDT, CDR2 YYEEEE. The CDR3 is CASSLDRGSTDTQYF. The CDR3 DNA follows: TGTGCCAGCAGCTTGGACAGGGGGAGCACAGATACGCAGTATTTT.

The V call is TRBV6-5, the J call TRBJ2-7, with 11 bases matching TRBD2. V trimming: 5 bases; J trimming: 5 bases; junction bases outside the gene matches: 8. Germline loops: CDR1 MNHEY, CDR2 SVGAGI. The CDR3 spans 15 residues. Here the CDR3 reads CASSKTSGRTDEQYF. CDR3 DNA sequence: TGTGCCAGCAGTAAAACTAGCGGGAGAACTGACGAGCAGTACTTC.

This clone was found once. The chain carries TRBV6-6 and TRBJ2-7, with a tentative D call TRBD1 (6 bases). Trimming stripped 6 bases from V and 2 bases from J, with 11 bases between. The CDR3 covers 13 residues. Germline V gene sequence: CDR1 MNHNY, CDR2 SVGAGI (reference sequence). The CDR3 sequence is CASREDRPYEQYF. CDR3 bases: TGTGCCAGCAGAGAGGACAGACCCTACGAGCAGTACTTC.

The V and J genes are TRBV2 and TRBJ2-7, with TRBD1 as a possible D gene (5 bases). The CDR3 extends over 13 amino acids. CDR1 is SNHLY, CDR2 FYNNEI, per germline. V dropped 4 bases and J dropped 8 bases, with 15 bases sitting between them. CDR3 DNA sequence: TGTGCCAGCAGTGCCGGGCAGGACACGCAGCAGTACTTC. The encoded protein is CASSAGQDTQQYF.

The V call is TRBV7-9, the J call TRBJ2-1; a possible D gene is TRBD2 (6 bases). The CDR3 runs to 16 residues. CDR1 is SEHNR and CDR2 is FQNEAQ in the germline V gene (reference sequence). The V and J ends lost 5 bases and 6 bases respectively, with 20 bases between them. The CDR3 here is CASSHLWVAEINEQFF. The CDR3 coding sequence is TGTGCCAGCAGCCATCTCTGGGTAGCGGAGATCAATGAGCAGTTCTTC.

CDR3 nucleotide sequence: TGTGCCAGCAACCCGGGAGGGAGGGGTGGGCATGAGCAGTTCTTC. Translated, it gives CASNPGGRGGHEQFF. The rearrangement links TRBV27 to TRBJ2-1; 8 bases line up with TRBD2. J gave up 8 bases and V 7 bases, and 13 bases lay outside the gene matches. The CDR3 consists of 15 residues. Germline V gene sequence: CDR1 MNHEY, CDR2 SMNVEV (reference sequence).

The chain recombines TRBV18 with TRBJ2-5; D not resolved. The J call may not be correct, given that the DNA end is closer to TRBJ2-7. Germline CDR1 reads KGHSH; CDR2 reads LQKENI. The CDR3 loop spans 13 amino acids. The CDR3 DNA sequence: TGTGCCAGCTCATTCAGGCAAACCTACGAGCAGTACTTC. It translates to CASSFRQTYEQYF.

The V gene is TRBV7-2, the J gene TRBJ1-1; D is uncertain. The CDR3 is made up of 14 amino acids. Trimming took off 0 bases at V and 4 bases at J, with 9 bases between the two ends. CDR1 is SGHTA, CDR2 FQGNSA, per germline. The CDR3 region has the DNA TGTGCCAGCAGCTTAGCGGTCGCCTCCACTGAAGCTTTCTTT. Translating gives CASSLAVASTEAFF.

The chain recombines TRBV29-1 with TRBJ1-1, with 7 bases lining up with TRBD1. CDR1 and CDR2 (germline): SQVTM, ANQGSEA. The CDR3 consists of 13 residues. The J segment lost 3 bases and the V segment lost 6 bases, leaving 7 bases of the junction unmatched. The CDR3 reads CSVDTGAYTEAFF. As DNA, the CDR3 is TGCAGCGTAGATACAGGGGCCTACACTGAAGCTTTCTTT.

Points on this clone: Other DNA sequences of this sample code for an identical CDR3. This rearrangement joins TRBV5-1 to TRBJ2-7; 9 bases fit TRBD1. The ends lost 2 bases at V and 7 bases at J; junction bases unmatched: 7. This CDR3 has 14 amino acids. CDR1 is SGHRS and CDR2 is YFSETQ in the germline V gene. The CDR3 sequence: CASSLGQGIGEQYF. CDR3 sequence (DNA): TGCGCCAGCAGCTTAGGACAGGGGATTGGTGAGCAGTACTTC.

The V gene is TRBV18, the J gene TRBJ1-3; D possibly corresponds to TRBD1 (5 bases). Per germline, CDR1 KGHSH and CDR2 LQKENI. The CDR3 spans 17 residues. Trimming cost V 3 bases and J 0 bases, with 15 bases left between them. The CDR3 spells CASSPILTADSGNTIYF. The CDR3 DNA follows: TGTGCCAGCTCACCTATTTTGACAGCCGACTCTGGAAACACCATATATTTT.